The T cell receptor beta chain under discussion was sequenced for a study of T cell repertoires in cytomegalovirus infection. Across the study: A matching HLA type, together with CMV infection, was signaled by public TCR beta signatures.

General observations from the study: HLA-C-restricted CMV-specific TCR beta clonotypes were dominant in the ex vivo response.

TCRdb processed the reads anew with MiXCR; each CDR3 protein has one entry. The top ten hold about 46% of the sample, which has a few hundred thousand distinct CDR3 sequences, approximately 40% seen once. Comment on this clonotype: Its antigen is unidentified.

Germline V gene lookup returns CDR1 MNHEY and CDR2 SVGAGI. V dropped 0 bases and J dropped 4 bases, with 12 bases sitting between them. The CDR3 is 16 amino acids. Sequencing used cultured PBMCs, obtained from culture after CMV antigen stimulation. The receptor comes from a human donor in good health (CMV status not recorded). Some clones in this sample may be carry-over from other donors' samples. The chain couples TRBV6-5 to TRBJ2-2; D remains unclear. The CDR3 DNA sequence: TGTGCCAGCAGTTACTCGGTGGCCTCGAGCACCGGGGAGCTGTTTTTT. It encodes CASSYSVASSTGELFF.